Detailed here is one T cell receptor (beta chain). The specificity of this receptor is unknown. Per-base quality was not reported, and no clone a single base away is much larger than it. The sample originates from a study of T cell responses to AZD1222 COVID-19 vaccine (dated by TCRdb to about 2021). Notes on the research overall: A total of under 250 trial participants underwent TCR sequencing, of whom 200 to 220 had received two doses of AZD1222 and about 26 had received two doses of the MenACWY control vaccine. Trial participants were enrolled into age subgroups of 18-55, 56-69 and 70-plus years, which contained about 150, 28 and 57 TCR-sequenced participants, respectively.

The time point label for this specimen denotes: about 28 days (+/-7) after the second vaccine dose. AZD1222 recipients given second doses at about 4 weeks or at about 12 weeks were pooled, since spike-specific TCR depth and breadth were not found to differ between the two schedules. Vaccinee samples were obtained from the UK trials COV001 and COV002, which included a single-blind randomized controlled phase 2/3 trial of AZD1222 (ChAdOx1 nCoV-19) in healthy adults. For TCRbeta chain sequencing, PBMC samples from trial participants were taken at day 0 and at day 28 after the second dose. V is clipped by 6 bases and J by 0 bases, and the sequence between their germline boundaries is 16 bases long. For CDR1 and CDR2, the germline V gene lists SGHRS and YFSETQ. The CDR3 starts with the cysteine, ends with the phenylalanine, and has 16 residues. Just CDR3 DNA is preserved here, 48 bases in frame from base 1.

Results the study describes overall, beyond this receptor: Reportedly, close to half of the unique spike-specific TCRs recognized epitopes lying outside the regions that are mutated in the B.1.351 and B.1.1.7 variants. The whole spike protein was spanned by vaccine-associated CD4 TCRs, and dominant responses were seen in regions 160-218 and 743-854. Only a handful of AZD1222 recipients were SARS-CoV-2 seropositive at baseline, limiting conclusions about previously exposed vaccinees. In the small 56-69-year group, the increase in depth fell short of significance, most likely because of low power. Participants were mostly white British, with more females than males. The authors suggested clonal diversity may have been underestimated. After two AZD1222 doses, spike-specific TCR breadth and depth were significantly higher than at day 0 and than in MenACWY recipients. Because no day 14 peak-response samples were available, the repertoires could be characterized only after the peak T cell response.

The CDR3 regions of human TCRbeta chains were subjected to immunosequencing. Processing in the source paper ran as follows. Repertoire TCRs were checked for matches against a reference library of SARS-CoV-2-specific TCRs that had been generated using the MIRA antigen-specificity platform. Breadth was defined as the fraction of unique TCRs that were SARS-CoV-2-associated. Depth was defined as the fraction of total T cells that were SARS-CoV-2-associated. Using the MIRA data, each spike-specific TCR was mapped to the spike region that the TCR reacts to and placed in a CD4 or CD8 class. Log10-transformed breadth and depth values were compared by one-way ANOVA with Sidak's multiple comparisons tests. In TCRdb, the immuneACCESS table is reduced to in-frame sequences with V and J assigned. These tables do not hold every clone; where another copy was compared, an unresolved V gene accounts for under half, and the others remain unexplained. That table supplies the V and J calls and clone size; D and trimming were determined from the DNA. The sample includes tens of thousands of clones, with around nine tenths observed a single time. The ten largest clones capture approximately 3.1% of the sample.

Sequenced material: peripheral blood, taken 28 days after the second AZD1222 dose. This receptor was obtained from an adult who received the AZD1222 COVID-19 vaccine. The chain is made from TRBV5-1 and TRBJ2-4, with the D call perhaps TRBD1 or TRBD2, each one matching 6 bases. DNA sequence: TGCGCCAGCACCCAAGGGGGGATGTCAGCCAAAAACATTCAGTACTTC. Translated, it reads CASTQGGMSAKNIQYF.